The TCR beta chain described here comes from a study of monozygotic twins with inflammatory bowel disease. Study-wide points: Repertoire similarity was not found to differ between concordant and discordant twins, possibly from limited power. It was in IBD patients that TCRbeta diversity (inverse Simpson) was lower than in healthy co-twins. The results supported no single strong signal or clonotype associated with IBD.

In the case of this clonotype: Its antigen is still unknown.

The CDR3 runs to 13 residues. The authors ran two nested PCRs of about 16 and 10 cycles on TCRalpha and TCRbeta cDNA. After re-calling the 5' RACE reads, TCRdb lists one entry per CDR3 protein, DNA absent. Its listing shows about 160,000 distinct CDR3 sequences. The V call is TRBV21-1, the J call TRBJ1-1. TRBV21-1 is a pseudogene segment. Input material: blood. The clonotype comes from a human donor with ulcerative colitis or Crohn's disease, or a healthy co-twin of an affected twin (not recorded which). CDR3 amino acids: CASSKVENTEAFF.